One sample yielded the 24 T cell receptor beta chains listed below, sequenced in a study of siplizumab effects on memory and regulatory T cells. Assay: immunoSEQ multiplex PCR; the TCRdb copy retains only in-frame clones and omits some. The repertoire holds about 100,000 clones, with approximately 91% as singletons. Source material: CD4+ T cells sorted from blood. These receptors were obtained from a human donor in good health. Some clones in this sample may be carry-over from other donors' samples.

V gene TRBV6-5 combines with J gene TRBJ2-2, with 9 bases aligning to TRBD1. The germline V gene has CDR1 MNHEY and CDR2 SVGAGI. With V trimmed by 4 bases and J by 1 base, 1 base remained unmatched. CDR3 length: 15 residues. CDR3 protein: CASSLDRGNTGELFF. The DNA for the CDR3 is TGTGCCAGCAGTTTGGACAGGGGGAACACCGGGGAGCTGTTTTTT.

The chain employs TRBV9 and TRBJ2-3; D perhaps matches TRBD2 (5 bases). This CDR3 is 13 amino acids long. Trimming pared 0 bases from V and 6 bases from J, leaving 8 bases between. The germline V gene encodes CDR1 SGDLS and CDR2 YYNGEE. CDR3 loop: CASSVGVADTQYF. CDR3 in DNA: TGTGCCAGCAGCGTAGGGGTAGCGGATACGCAGTATTTT. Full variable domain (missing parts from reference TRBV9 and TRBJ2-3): DSGVTQTPKHLITATGQRVTLRCSPRSGDLSVYWYQQSLDQGLQFLIQYYNGEERAKGNILERFSAQQFPDLHSELNLSSLELGDSALYFCASSVGVADTQYFGPGTRLTVL.

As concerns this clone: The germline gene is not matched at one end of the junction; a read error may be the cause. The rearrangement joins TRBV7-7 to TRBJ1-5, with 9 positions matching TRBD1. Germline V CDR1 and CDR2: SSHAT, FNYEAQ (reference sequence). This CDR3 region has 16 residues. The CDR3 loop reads CASSFLGQGTYQPQHF. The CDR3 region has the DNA TGTGCTAGCAGCTTCCTCGGACAGGGGACCTATCAGCCCCAGCATTTT.

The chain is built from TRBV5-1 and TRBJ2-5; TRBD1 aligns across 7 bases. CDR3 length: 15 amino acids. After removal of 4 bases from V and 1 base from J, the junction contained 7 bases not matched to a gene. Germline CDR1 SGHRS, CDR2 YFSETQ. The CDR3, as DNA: TGCGCCAGCAGCCGAACAGGGGTCCCCCAAGAGACCCAGTACTTC. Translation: CASSRTGVPQETQYF.

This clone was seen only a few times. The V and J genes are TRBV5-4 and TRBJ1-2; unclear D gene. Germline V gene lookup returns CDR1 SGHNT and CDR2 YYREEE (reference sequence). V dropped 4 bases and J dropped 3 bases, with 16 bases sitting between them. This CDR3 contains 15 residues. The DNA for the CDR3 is TGTGCCAGCAGCAATATCATGGGGAGCTACTATGGCTACACCTTC. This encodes CASSNIMGSYYGYTF.

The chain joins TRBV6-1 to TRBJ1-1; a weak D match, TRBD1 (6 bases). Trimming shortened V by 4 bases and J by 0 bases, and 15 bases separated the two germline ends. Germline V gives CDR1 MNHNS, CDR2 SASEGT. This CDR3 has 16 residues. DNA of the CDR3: TGTGCCAGCAGTGCGGAGGGAGGGGGATTGAACACTGAAGCTTTCTTT. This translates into CASSAEGGGLNTEAFF.

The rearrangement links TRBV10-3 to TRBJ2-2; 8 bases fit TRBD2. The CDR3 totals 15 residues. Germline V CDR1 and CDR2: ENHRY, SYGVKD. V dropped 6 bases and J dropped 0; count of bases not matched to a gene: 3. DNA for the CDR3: TGTGCCATCAGGAAGGGACTAGCGAACACCGGGGAGCTGTTTTTT. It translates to CAIRKGLANTGELFF.

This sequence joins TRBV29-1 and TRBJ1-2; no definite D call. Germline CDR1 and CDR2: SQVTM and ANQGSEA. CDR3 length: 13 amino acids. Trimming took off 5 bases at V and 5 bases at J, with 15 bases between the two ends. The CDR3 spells CSVSETRGYGYTF. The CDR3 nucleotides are TGCAGCGTTTCTGAGACGCGAGGATATGGCTACACCTTC. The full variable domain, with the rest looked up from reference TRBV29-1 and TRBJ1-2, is SAVISQKPSRDICQRGTSLTIQCQVDSQVTMMFWYRQQPGQSLTLIATANQGSEATYESGFVIDKFPISRPNLTFSTLTVSNMSPEDSSIYLCSVSETRGYGYTFGSGTRLTVV.

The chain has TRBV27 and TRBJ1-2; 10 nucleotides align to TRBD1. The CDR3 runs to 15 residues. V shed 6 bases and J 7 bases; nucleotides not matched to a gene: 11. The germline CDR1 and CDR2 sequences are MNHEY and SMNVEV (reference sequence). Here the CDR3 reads CASREGQGRVGGYTF. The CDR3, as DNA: TGTGCCAGCAGGGAGGGACAGGGGAGGGTGGGTGGCTACACCTTC.

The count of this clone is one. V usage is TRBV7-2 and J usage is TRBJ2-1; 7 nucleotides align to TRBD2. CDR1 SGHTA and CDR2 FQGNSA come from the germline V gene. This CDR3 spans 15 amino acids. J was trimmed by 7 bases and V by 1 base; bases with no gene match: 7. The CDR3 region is CASSLVGTNLNEQFF. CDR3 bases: TGTGCCAGCAGCTTAGTTGGGACTAACCTTAATGAGCAGTTCTTC.

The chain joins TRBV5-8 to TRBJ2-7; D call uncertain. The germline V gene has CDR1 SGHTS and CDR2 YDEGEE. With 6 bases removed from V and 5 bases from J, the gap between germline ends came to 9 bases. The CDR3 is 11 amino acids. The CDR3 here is CASTIRDEQYF. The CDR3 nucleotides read TGTGCCAGCACCATTCGAGACGAGCAGTACTTC. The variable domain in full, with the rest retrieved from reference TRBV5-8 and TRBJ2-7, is EAGVTQSPTHLIKTRGQQATLRCSPISGHTSVYWYQQALGLGLQFLLWYDEGEERNRGNFPPRFSGRQFPNYSSELNVNALELEDSALYLCASTIRDEQYFGPGTRLTVT.

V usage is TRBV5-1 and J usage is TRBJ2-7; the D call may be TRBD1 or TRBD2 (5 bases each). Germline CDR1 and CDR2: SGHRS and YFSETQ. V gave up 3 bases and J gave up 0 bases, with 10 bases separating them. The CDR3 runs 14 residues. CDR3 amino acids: CASSSGTVSYEQYF. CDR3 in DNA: TGCGCCAGCAGCTCCGGGACGGTCTCCTACGAGCAGTACTTC.

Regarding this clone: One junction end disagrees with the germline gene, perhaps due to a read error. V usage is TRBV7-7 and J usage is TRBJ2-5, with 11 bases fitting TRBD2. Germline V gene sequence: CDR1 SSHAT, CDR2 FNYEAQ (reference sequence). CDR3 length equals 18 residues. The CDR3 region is CASSLAPSGRFQGETQYF. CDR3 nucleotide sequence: TGTGCTAGCAGCTTAGCCCCTAGCGGGAGGTTCCAGGGGGAGACCCAGTACTTC.

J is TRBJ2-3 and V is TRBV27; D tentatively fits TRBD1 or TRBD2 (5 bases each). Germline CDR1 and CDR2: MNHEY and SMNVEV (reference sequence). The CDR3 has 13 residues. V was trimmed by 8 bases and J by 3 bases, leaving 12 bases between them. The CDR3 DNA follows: TGTGCCAGCGGACATAGCGAGACAGATACGCAGTATTTT. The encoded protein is CASGHSETDTQYF.

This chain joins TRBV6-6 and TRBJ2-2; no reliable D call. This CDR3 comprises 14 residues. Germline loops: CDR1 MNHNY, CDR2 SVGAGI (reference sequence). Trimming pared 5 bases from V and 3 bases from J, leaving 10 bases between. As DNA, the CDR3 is TGTGCCAGCAGTGGGCAAGTTGACACCGGGGAGCTGTTTTTT. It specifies CASSGQVDTGELFF.

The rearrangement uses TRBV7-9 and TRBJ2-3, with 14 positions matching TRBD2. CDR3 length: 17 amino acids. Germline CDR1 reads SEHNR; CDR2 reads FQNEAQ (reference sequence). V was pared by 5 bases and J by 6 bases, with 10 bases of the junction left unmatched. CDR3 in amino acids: CASSPKGLAGVRDTQYF. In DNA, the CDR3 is TGTGCCAGCAGCCCAAAGGGACTAGCGGGAGTTAGGGATACGCAGTATTTT.

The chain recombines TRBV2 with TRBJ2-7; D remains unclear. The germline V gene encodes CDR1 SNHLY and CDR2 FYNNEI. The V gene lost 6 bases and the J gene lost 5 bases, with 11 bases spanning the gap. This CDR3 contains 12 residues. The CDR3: CASRTDPDEQYF. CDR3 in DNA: TGTGCCAGCAGGACCGACCCAGACGAGCAGTACTTC.

The CDR3: CASSESQGIDTQYF. CDR3 DNA sequence: TGCGCCAGCAGTGAGTCGCAGGGGATAGATACGCAGTATTTT. This chain links TRBV10-1 with TRBJ2-3; D possibly corresponds to TRBD1 (6 bases). Looked up from germline, CDR1 is WNHNN and CDR2 is SYGVQD (reference sequence). The CDR3 sequence is 14 residues long. V was pared by 0 bases and J by 5 bases, with 9 bases between.

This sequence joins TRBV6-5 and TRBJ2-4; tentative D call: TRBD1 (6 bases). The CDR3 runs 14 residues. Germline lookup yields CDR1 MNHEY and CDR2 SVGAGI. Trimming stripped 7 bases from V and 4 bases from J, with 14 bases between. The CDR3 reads CASTPGRGKNIQYF. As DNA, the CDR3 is TGTGCCAGCACCCCGGGTAGGGGGAAAAACATTCAGTACTTC.

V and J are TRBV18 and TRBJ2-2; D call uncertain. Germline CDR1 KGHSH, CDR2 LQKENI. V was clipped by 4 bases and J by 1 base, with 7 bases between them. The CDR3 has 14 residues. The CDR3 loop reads CASSRALNTGELFF. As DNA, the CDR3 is TGTGCCAGCTCACGGGCTCTGAACACCGGGGAGCTGTTTTTT.

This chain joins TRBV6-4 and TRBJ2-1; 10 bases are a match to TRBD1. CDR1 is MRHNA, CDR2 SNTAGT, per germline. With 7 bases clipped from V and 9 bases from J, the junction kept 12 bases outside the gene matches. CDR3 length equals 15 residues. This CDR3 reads CASNRRDRGCSEQFF. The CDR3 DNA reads TGTGCCAGCAACAGACGGGACAGGGGATGTAGTGAGCAGTTCTTC.

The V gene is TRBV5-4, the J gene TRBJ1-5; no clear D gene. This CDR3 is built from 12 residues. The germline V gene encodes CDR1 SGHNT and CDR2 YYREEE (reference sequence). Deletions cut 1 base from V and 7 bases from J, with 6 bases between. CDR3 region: CASSLLGQPQHF. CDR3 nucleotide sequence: TGTGCCAGCAGCTTGTTGGGGCAGCCCCAGCATTTT. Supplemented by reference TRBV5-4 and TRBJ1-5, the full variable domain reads ETGVTQSPTHLIKTRGQQVTLRCSSQSGHNTVSWYQQALGQGPQFIFQYYREEENGRGNFPPRFSGLQFPNYSSELNVNALELDDSALYLCASSLLGQPQHFGDGTRLSIL.

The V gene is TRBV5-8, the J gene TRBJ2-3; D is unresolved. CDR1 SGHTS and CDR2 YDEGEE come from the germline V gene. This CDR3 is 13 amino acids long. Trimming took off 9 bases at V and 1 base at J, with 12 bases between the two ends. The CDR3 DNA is TGTGCCAACCGGGTTTCGGGCACAGATACGCAGTATTTT. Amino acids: CANRVSGTDTQYF.

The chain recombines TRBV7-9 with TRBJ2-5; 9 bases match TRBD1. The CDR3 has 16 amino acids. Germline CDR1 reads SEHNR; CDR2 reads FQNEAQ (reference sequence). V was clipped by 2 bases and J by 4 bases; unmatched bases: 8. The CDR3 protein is CASSLPDRGRLETQYF. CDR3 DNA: TGTGCCAGCAGCTTACCGGACAGGGGTCGGTTAGAGACCCAGTACTTC.